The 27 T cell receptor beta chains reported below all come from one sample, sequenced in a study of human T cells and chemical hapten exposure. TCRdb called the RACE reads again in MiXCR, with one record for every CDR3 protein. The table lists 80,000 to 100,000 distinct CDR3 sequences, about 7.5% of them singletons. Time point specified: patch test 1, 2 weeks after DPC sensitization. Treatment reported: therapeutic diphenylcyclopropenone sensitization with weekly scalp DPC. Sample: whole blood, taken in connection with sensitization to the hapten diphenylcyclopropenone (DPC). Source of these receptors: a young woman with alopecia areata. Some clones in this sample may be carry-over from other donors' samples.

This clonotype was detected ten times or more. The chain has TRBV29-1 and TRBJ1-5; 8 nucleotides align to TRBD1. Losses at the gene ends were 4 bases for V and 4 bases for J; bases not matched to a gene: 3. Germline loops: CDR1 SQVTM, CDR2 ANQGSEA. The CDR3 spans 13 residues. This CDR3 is CSVGQGLNQPQHF. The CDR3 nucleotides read TGCAGCGTTGGACAGGGGCTAAATCAGCCCCAGCATTTT.

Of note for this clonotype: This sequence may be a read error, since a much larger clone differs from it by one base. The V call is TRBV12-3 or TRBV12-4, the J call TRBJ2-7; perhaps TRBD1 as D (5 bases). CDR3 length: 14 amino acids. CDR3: CAGSLGALGGEQYF. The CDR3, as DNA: TGTGCCGGCAGTTTAGGGGCCCTCGGCGGCGAGCAGTACTTC.

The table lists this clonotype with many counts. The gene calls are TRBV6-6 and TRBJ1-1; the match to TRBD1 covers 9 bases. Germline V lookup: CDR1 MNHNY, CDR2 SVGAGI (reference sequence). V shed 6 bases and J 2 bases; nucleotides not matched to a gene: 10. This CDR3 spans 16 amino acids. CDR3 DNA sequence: TGTGCCAGCAGAAAATCCGGGACAGGGAGCAACACTGAAGCTTTCTTT. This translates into CASRKSGTGSNTEAFF.

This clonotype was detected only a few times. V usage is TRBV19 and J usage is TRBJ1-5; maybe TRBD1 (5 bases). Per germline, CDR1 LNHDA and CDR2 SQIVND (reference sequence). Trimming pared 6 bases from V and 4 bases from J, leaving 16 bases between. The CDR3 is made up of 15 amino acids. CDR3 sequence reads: CASSGGEAGNQPQHF. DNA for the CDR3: TGTGCCAGTAGCGGGGGAGAGGCCGGTAATCAGCCCCAGCATTTT.

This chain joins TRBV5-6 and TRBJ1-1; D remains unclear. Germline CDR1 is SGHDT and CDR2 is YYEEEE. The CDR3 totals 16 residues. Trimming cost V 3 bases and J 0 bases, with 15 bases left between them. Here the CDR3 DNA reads TGTGCCAGCAGCTCCATGATAAGTGGGATGAACACTGAAGCTTTCTTT. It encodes CASSSMISGMNTEAFF.

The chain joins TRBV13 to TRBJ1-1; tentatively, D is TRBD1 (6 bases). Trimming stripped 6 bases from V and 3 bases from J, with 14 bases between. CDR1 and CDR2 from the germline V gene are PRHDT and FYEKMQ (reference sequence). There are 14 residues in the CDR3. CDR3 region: CASSPRGGHTEAFF. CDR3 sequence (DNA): TGTGCCAGCAGTCCCCGGGGGGGGCACACTGAAGCTTTCTTT.

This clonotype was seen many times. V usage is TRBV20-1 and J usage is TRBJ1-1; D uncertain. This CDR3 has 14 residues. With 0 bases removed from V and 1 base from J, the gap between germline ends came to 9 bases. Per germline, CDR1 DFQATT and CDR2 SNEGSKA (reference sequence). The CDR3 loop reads CSARDPRGNTEAFF. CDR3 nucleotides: TGCAGTGCTAGAGATCCCCGGGGGAACACTGAAGCTTTCTTT.

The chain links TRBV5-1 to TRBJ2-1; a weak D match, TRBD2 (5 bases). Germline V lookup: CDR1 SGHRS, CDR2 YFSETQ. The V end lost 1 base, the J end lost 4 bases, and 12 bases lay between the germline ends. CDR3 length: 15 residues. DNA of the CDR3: TGCGCCAGCAGCTTGAGAGGGCCCGAATACAATGAGCAGTTCTTC. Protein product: CASSLRGPEYNEQFF. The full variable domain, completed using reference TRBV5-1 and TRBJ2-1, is KAGVTQTPRYLIKTRGQQVTLSCSPISGHRSVSWYQQTPGQGLQFLFEYFSETQRNKGNFPGRFSGRQFSNSRSEMNVSTLELGDSALYLCASSLRGPEYNEQFFGPGTRLTVL.

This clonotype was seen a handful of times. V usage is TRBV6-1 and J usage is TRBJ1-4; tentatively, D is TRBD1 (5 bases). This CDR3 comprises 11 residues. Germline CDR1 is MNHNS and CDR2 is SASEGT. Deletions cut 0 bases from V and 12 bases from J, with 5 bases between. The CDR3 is CASSEARELFF. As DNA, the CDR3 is TGTGCCAGCAGTGAAGCCAGGGAACTGTTTTTT.

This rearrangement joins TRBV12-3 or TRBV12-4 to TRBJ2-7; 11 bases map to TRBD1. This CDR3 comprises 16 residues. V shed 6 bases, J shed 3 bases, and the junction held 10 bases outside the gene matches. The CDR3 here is CASSPRTGGISYEQYF. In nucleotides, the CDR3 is TGTGCCAGCAGCCCCCGGACAGGGGGCATTAGCTACGAGCAGTACTTC.

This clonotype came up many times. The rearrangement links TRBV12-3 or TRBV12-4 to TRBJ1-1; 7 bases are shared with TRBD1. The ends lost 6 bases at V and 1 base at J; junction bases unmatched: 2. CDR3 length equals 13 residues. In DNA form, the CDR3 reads TGTGCCAGCAGCTGGGACAGGAACACTGAAGCTTTCTTT. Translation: CASSWDRNTEAFF.

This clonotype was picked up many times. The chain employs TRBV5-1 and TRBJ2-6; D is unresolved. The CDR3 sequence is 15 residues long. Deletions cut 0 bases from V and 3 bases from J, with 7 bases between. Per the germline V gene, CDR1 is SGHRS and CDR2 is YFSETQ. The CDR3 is CASSLGGNGANVLTF. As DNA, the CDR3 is TGCGCCAGCAGCTTGGGCGGCAATGGGGCCAACGTCCTGACTTTC.

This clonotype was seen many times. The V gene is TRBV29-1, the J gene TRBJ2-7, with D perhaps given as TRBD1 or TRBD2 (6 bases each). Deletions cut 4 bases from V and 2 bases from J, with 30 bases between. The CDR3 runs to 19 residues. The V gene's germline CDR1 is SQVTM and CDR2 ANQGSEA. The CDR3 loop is CSVGGRRGPGVRGTYEQYF. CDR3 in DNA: TGCAGCGTTGGGGGGCGGAGGGGCCCCGGTGTTAGAGGCACCTACGAGCAGTACTTC.

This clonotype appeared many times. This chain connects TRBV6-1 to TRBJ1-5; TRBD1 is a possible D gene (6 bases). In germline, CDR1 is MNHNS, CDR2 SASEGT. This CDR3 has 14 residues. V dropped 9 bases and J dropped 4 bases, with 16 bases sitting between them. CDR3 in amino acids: CASQSRQGNQPQHF. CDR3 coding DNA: TGTGCCAGTCAATCGCGGCAGGGGAATCAGCCCCAGCATTTT.

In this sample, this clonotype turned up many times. CDR3 sequence: CASSIQPGSDGYTF. CDR3 nucleotides: TGTGCCAGTAGTATTCAGCCAGGGTCGGATGGCTACACCTTC. This rearrangement joins TRBV19 to TRBJ1-2; D is possibly TRBD1 (5 bases). Germline CDR1 LNHDA, CDR2 SQIVND (reference sequence). The CDR3 runs 14 residues. V was cut by 3 bases and J by 6 bases, with 14 bases left in between.

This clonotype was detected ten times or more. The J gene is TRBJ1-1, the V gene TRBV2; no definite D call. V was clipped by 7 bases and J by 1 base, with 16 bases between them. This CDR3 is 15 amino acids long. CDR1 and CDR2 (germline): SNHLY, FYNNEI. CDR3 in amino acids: CASKTAPLPNTEAFF. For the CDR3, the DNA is TGTGCCAGCAAGACGGCGCCCCTCCCGAACACTGAAGCTTTCTTT.

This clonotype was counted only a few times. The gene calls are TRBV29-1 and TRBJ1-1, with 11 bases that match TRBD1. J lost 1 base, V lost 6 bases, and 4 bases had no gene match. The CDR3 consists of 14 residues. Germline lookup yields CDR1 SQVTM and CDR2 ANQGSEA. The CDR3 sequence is CSVDGTGGNTEAFF. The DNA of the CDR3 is TGCAGCGTCGATGGGACAGGGGGGAACACTGAAGCTTTCTTT.

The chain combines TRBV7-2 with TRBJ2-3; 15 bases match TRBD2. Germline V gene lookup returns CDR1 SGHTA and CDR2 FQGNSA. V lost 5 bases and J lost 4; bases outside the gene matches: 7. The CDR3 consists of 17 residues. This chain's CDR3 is CASSVGLAGGRADTQYF. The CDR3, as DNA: TGTGCCAGCAGCGTAGGACTAGCGGGGGGGCGGGCAGATACGCAGTATTTT.

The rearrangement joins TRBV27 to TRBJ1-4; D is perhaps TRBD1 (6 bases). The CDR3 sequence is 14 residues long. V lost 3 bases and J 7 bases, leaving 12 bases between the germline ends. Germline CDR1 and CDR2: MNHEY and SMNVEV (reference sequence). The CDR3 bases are TGTGCCAGCAGTTTGCGAGGGGGGAGTGAAAAACTGTTTTTT. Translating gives CASSLRGGSEKLFF.

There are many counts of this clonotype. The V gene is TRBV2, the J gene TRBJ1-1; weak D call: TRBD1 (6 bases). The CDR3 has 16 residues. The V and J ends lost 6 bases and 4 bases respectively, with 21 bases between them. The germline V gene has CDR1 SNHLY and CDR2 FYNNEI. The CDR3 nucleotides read TGTGCCAGCAGCCCGGATCGAGGGGGAACCGTCACTGAAGCTTTCTTT. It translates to CASSPDRGGTVTEAFF.

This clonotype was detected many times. CDR3 amino acids: CASSPRGGQAATGELFF. The CDR3 region has the DNA TGTGCCAGCAGCCCACGAGGGGGACAAGCTGCTACCGGGGAGCTGTTTTTT. This chain connects TRBV6-5 to TRBJ2-2; D may be TRBD1 (6 bases). The V end was cut by 6 bases, the J end by 5 bases, with 22 bases between. CDR1 and CDR2 from the germline V gene are MNHEY and SVGAGI. The CDR3 contains 17 residues.

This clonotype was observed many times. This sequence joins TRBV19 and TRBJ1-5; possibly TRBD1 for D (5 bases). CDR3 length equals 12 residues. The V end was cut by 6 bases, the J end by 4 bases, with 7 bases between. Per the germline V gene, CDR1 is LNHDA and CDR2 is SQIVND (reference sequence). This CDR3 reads CASRRGNQPQHF. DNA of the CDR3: TGTGCCAGTAGGCGGGGGAATCAGCCCCAGCATTTT.

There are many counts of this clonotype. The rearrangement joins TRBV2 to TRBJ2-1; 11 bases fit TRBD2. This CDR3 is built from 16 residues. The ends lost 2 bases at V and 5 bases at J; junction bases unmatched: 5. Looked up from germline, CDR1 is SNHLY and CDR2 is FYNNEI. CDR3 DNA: TGTGCCAGCAGTGAAACTCTAGCGGGGGGCGACAATGAGCAGTTCTTC. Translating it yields CASSETLAGGDNEQFF.

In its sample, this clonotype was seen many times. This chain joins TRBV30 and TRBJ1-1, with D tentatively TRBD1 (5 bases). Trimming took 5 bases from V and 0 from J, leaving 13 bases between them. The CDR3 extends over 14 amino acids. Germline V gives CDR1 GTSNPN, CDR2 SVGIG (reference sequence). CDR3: CAWCVGAMNTEAFF. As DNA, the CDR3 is TGTGCCTGGTGCGTCGGGGCAATGAACACTGAAGCTTTCTTT. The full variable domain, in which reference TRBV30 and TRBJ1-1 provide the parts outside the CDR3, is SQTIHQWPATLVQPVGSPLSLECTVEGTSNPNLYWYRQAAGRGLQLLFYSVGIGQISSEVPQNLSASRPQDRQFILSSKKLLLSDSGFYLCAWCVGAMNTEAFFGQGTRLTVV.

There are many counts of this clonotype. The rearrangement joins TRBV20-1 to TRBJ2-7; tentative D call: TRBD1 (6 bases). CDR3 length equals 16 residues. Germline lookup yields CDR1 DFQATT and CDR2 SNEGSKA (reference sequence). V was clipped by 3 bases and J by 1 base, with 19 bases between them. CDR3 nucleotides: TGCAGTGCTAGCGATTTATCGGACAGACTATCCTACGAGCAGTACTTC. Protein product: CSASDLSDRLSYEQYF.

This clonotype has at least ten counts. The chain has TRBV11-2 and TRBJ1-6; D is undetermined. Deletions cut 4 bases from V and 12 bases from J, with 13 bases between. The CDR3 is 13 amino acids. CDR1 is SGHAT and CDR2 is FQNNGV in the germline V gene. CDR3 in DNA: TGTGCCAGCAGCTCGCCCAACGGTAAACCCCTCCACTTT. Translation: CASSSPNGKPLHF. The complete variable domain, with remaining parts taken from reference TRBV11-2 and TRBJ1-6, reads EAGVAQSPRYKIIEKRQSVAFWCNPISGHATLYWYQQILGQGPKLLIQFQNNGVVDDSQLPKDRFSAERLKGVDSTLKIQPAKLEDSAVYLCASSSPNGKPLHFGNGTRLTVT.

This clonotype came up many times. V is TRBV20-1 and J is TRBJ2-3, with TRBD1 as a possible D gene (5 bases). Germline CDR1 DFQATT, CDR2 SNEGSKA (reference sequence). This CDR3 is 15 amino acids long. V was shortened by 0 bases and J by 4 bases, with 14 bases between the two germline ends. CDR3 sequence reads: CSARDRLGASDTQYF. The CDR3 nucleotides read TGCAGTGCTAGAGATCGCCTTGGGGCCTCAGATACGCAGTATTTT.